The present T cell receptor beta chain was sequenced within a study of beta chain features in type 1 diabetes. CDR1 is SQVTM and CDR2 is ANQGSEA in the germline V gene. The CDR3 spans 13 residues. Reverse transcription of all isolated RNA meant that expressed TCRB transcripts were sequenced. Sequencing was performed with immunoSEQ multiplex PCR; in TCRdb, only in-frame clones are kept and a portion is missing. The sample lists around 310,000 clones; 9.5% to 11% were seen once. Sequenced sample: naive CD4+ T cells from blood. J is TRBJ2-5 and V is TRBV29-1; 10 nucleotides agree with TRBD1. The DNA end is more similar to TRBJ2-7, so the J call may be wrong. The sequence derives from a woman aged 25 to 39 in good health. The CDR3 is CSVRGQGAYEQYF. The CDR3 DNA reads as TGCAGCGTCCGTGGACAGGGGGCCTACGAGCAGTACTTC.